This record concerns one T cell receptor beta chain sequence. Its antigen is not identified. The data derive from a study of shared clonotypes between healthy human individuals. Study-wide points: Only a few donors were included, so the genetic and exposure-history diversity represented was limited.

The V segment lost 6 bases and the J segment 6 bases; nucleotides outside the gene matches: 6. Per the germline V gene, CDR1 is WNHNN and CDR2 is SYGVQD (reference sequence). This CDR3 contains 14 residues. Sequencing was performed with immunoSEQ multiplex PCR; in TCRdb, only in-frame clones are kept and a portion is missing. The sample records over 2 million clones, 95% being singletons. J is TRBJ2-3 and V is TRBV10-1, with TRBD2 identical over 10 bases. The clonotype comes from a man younger than 30 in good health. Sequencing was carried out using naive CD4+ T cells sorted from blood. Stated subset: CD45RA+ positively selected. CDR3 in amino acids: CASRSGGAADTQYF. CDR3 in DNA: TGCGCCAGCAGGAGCGGGGGGGCCGCGGATACGCAGTATTTT.